What follows describes a single TCR beta chain. The source of the sample is a study of T cells in Graves' hyperthyroidism and ophthalmopathy. Amplified TCR beta CDR3 regions came from RNA transcripts. HTBI primers were used for first-round RT-PCR of the TCR CDR3. TCRdb independently ran MiXCR on the multiplex PCR reads; one entry per CDR3 protein. Among about 700,000 distinct CDR3 sequences, less than 15% were seen once, and the ten largest hold 10% to 13%. Germline V gives CDR1 KGHSH, CDR2 LQKENI. V trimming: 0 bases; J trimming: 6 bases; junction bases outside the gene matches: 8. The CDR3 extends over 15 amino acids.

The chain combines TRBV18 with TRBJ2-7; TRBD1 agrees at 7 bases. The clonotype originates from a young woman with Graves' hyperthyroidism. Sequencing was performed on blood. CDR3 bases: TGTGCCAGCTCACCACCGGACAGGCGTACCTGCGAGCAGTACTTC. Protein product: CASSPPDRRTCEQYF.